This entry features one T cell receptor beta chain sequence. Individuals drawn from 24 US areas were about 18 to 100 years old. Cohort assignment relied on participant-reported clinical history. V gave up 3 bases and J gave up 16 bases, with 18 bases separating them. Germline V gives CDR1 MDHEN, CDR2 SYDVKM. CDR3 size: 13 residues. Per the authors' pipeline: Nucleated cell number was recorded as an estimate derived from reference gene primer amplification. Produced via immunoSEQ multiplex PCR; TCRdb's table is partial and in-frame only. V, J and clone size derive from that table, while D and trimming were established from the DNA sequence. The data contain about 210,000 clones, roughly 84% of them singletons. The data originate from a study of blood T cell repertoires in COVID-19. Study background: Before being deemed recovered, Cohort 3 donors had two negative PCRs, clearance, or symptom resolution.

The V call is TRBV28, the J call TRBJ1-4, with D unresolved. Material for sequencing was PBMCs or T cells enriched from blood (not recorded which). The sequence was collected from a man aged 25-45 years in a cohort exposed to, infected with or recovered from COVID-19 (not recorded which). The CDR3 region has the DNA TGTGCCAGCAGTTTGTTAGCGAGGGCTTTGCAGTTTTTT. Encoded protein: CASSLLARALQFF.